This note documents a single T cell receptor (beta chain) sequence. Using RNA transcripts as the source, TCR beta CDR3 regions were amplified. A set of HTBI primers served as the primers for a first-round RT-PCR of the TCR CDR3. TCRdb ran MiXCR on the multiplex PCR reads and lists one entry per CDR3 protein. The sample includes 700,000 or so distinct CDR3 sequences, roughly 15% of them seen just once. This sample is drawn from a study of T cells in Graves' hyperthyroidism and ophthalmopathy. Losses at the gene ends were 5 bases for V and 0 bases for J; bases not matched to a gene: 12. This CDR3 is built from 19 residues.

Sequenced: blood. The rearrangement joins TRBV12-3 or TRBV12-4 to TRBJ2-6; 8 nucleotides match TRBD1. The clonotype was recovered from a young man with Graves' hyperthyroidism. CDR3: CASSIQPGGISSGANVLTF. CDR3 sequence (DNA): TGTGCCAGCAGTATCCAACCAGGGGGCATAAGCTCTGGGGCCAACGTCCTGACTTTC.